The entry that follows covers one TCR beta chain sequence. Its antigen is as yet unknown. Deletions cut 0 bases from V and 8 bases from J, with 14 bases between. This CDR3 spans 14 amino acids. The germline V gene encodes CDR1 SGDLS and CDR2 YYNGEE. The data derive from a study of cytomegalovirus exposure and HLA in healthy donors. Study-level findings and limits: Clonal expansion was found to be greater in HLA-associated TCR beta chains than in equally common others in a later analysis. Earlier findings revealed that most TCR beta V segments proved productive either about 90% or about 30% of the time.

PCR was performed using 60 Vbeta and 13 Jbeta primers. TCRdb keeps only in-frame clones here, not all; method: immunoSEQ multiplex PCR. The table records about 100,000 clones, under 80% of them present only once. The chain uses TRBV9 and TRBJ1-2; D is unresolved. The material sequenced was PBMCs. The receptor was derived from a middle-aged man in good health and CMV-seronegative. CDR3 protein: CASSVEEGRWGYTF. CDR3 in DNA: TGTGCCAGCAGCGTAGAAGAGGGAAGGTGGGGCTACACCTTC.